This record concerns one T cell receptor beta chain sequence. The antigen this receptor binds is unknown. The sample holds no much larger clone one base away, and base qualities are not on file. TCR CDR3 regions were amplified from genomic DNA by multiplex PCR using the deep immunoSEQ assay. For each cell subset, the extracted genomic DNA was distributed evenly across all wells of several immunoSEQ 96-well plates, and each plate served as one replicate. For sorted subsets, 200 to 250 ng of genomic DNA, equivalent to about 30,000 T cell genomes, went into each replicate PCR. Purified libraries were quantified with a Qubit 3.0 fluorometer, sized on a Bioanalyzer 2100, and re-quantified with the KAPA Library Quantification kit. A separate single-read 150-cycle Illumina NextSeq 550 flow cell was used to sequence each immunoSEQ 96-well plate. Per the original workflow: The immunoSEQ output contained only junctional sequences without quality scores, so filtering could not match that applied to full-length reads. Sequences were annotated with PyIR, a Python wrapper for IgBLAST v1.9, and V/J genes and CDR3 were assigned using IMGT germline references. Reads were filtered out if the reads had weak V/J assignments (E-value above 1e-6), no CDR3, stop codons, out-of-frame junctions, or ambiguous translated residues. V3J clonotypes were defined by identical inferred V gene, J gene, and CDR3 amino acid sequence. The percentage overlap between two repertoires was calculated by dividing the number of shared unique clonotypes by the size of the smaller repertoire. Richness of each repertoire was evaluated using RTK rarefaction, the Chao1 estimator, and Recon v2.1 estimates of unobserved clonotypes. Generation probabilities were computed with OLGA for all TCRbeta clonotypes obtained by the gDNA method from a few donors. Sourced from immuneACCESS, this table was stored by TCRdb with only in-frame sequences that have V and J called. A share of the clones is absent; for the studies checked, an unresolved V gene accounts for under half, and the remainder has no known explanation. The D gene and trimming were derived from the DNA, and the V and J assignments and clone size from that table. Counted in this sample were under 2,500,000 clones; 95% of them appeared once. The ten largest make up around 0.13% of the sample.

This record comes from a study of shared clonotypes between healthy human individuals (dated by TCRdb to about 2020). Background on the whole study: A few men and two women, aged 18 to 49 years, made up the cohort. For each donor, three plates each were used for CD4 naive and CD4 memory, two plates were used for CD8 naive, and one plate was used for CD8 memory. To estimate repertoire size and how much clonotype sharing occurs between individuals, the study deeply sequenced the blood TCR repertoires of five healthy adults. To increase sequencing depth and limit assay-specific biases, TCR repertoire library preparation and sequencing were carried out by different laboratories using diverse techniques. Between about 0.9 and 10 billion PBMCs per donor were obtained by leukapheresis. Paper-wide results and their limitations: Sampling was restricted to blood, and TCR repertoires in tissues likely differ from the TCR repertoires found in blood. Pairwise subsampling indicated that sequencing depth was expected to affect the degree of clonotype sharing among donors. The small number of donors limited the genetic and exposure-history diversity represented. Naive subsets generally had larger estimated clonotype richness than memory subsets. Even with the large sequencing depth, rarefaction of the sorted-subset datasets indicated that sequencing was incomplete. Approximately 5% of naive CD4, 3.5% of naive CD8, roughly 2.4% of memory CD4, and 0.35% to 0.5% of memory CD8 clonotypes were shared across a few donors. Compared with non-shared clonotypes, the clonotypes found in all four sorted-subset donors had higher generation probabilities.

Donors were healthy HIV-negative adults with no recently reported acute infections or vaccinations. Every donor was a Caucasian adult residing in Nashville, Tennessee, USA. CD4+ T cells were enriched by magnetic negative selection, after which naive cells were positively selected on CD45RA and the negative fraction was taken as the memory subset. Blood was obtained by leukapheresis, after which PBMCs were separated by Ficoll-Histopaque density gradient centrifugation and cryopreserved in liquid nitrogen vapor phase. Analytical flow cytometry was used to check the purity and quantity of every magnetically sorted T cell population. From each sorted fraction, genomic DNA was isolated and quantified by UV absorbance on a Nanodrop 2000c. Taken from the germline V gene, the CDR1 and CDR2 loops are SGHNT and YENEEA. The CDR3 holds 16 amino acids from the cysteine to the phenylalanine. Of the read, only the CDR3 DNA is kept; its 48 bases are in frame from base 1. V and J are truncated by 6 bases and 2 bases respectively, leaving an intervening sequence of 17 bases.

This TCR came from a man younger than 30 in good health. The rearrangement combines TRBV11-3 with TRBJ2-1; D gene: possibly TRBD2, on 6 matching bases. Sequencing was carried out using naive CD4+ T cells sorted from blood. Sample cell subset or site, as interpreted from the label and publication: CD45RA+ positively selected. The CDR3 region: CASSTGWGGTYNEQFF. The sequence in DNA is TGTGCCAGCAGTACCGGGTGGGGCGGGACCTACAATGAGCAGTTCTTC.